This T cell receptor beta chain was found in a study of vaccination and CD4 T cells after COVID-19. Overall study: For post-vaccine samples, collection took place a median approximately 72 days after dose two, ranging from 14 to 241.

Regarding the study as a whole: Vaccine-specific clones numbering 304 of 307 showed spike mono-reactivity in convalescent patients.

On this clonotype: The antigen is unknown.

The treatment was: approximately 9-day PBMC culture with coronavirus spike peptide pools or control peptides (ViraFEST assay). ViraFEST stimulated the growth of antigen-specific T cells using peptide pools and subsequently profiled their TCRs by sequencing. Cultured CD4+ T cell DNA was sequenced using the Oncomine TCR Beta short-read assay. TCRdb used MiXCR to reprocess the PCR reads, holding one entry per CDR3 protein. The table has 12,000 or so distinct CDR3 sequences, 35% to 45% seen once. The sample was cultured CD4+ T cells from blood. This TCR was sampled from a human donor with COVID-19.

This CDR3 reads CASSTLGQADTQYF. Here the CDR3 DNA reads TGTGCCAGCAGTACCCTAGGACAAGCAGATACGCAGTATTTT. J is TRBJ2-3 and V is TRBV27; tentatively, D is TRBD1 (5 bases). V lost 5 bases to trimming and J lost 4 bases, with 13 bases between them. The CDR3 length is 14 residues. The germline CDR1 and CDR2 sequences are MNHEY and SMNVEV (reference sequence).